These T cell receptor beta chains were read from a single sample in a study of shared clonotypes between healthy human individuals. Data came from immunoSEQ multiplex PCR; TCRdb stores just in-frame clones and leaves some out. The table includes nearly 2 million clones, about 95% detected once. What was sequenced was naive CD8+ T cells sorted from blood. These TCRs come from a man aged 18 to 29 in good health. CDR3s include the opening cysteine and the closing phenylalanine or tryptophan. The D gene is left open where the match is weak. Clone size is shown for a subset of rows, as once, few, many or a class of expanded clone.

clone size: -; V gene: TRBV29-1; J gene: TRBJ1-1; D gene: -; CDR3 protein: CSVEHLNTEAFF; CDR3 DNA: TGCAGCGTTGAACACCTGAACACTGAAGCTTTCTTT
clone size: -; V gene: TRBV4-3; J gene: TRBJ2-7; D gene: -; CDR3 protein: CASSPQRGYEQYF; CDR3 DNA: TGCGCCAGCAGTCCCCAACGGGGCTACGAGCAGTACTTC
clone size: once; V gene: TRBV19; J gene: TRBJ2-1; D gene: TRBD1; CDR3 protein: CATSQGYNEQFF; CDR3 DNA: TGTGCCACTTCACAGGGGTACAATGAGCAGTTCTTC
clone size: -; V gene: TRBV7-9; J gene: TRBJ2-1; D gene: TRBD2; CDR3 protein: CASSLGLAVDKGPNEQFF; CDR3 DNA: TGTGCCAGCAGCTTGGGACTAGCCGTAGATAAGGGCCCCAATGAGCAGTTCTTC
clone size: -; V gene: TRBV7-9; J gene: TRBJ2-7; D gene: TRBD1; CDR3 protein: CASLLRQGYEQYF; CDR3 DNA: TGTGCCAGCCTCTTAAGACAGGGCTACGAGCAGTACTTC
clone size: -; V gene: TRBV19; J gene: TRBJ2-1; D gene: -; CDR3 protein: CASSIGGGRVDNEQFF; CDR3 DNA: TGTGCCAGTAGTATAGGTGGGGGCAGGGTCGACAATGAGCAGTTCTTC
clone size: few; V gene: TRBV19; J gene: TRBJ2-7; D gene: -; CDR3 protein: CASSPSDGSYEQYF; CDR3 DNA: TGTGCCAGTAGTCCCTCGGACGGGTCCTACGAGCAGTACTTC
clone size: -; V gene: TRBV9; J gene: TRBJ1-1; D gene: -; CDR3 protein: CASSSGLPTEAFF; CDR3 DNA: TGTGCCAGCAGCTCGGGACTGCCAACTGAAGCTTTCTTT
clone size: -; V gene: TRBV30; J gene: TRBJ2-3; D gene: TRBD2; CDR3 protein: CAWKTGAGGPTDTQYF; CDR3 DNA: TGTGCCTGGAAGACGGGAGCGGGGGGGCCAACAGATACGCAGTATTTT
clone size: -; V gene: TRBV5-1; J gene: TRBJ2-5; D gene: TRBD1; CDR3 protein: CASSFGDRGPFQETQYF; CDR3 DNA: TGCGCCAGCAGCTTTGGCGACAGGGGCCCTTTCCAAGAGACCCAGTACTTC
clone size: -; V gene: TRBV15; J gene: TRBJ1-1; D gene: -; CDR3 protein: CATSRVPGIEAFF; CDR3 DNA: TGTGCCACCAGCAGAGTACCGGGAATTGAAGCTTTCTTT
clone size: -; V gene: TRBV5-1; J gene: TRBJ2-1; D gene: -; CDR3 protein: CASSISVSEQFF; CDR3 DNA: TGCGCCAGCAGCATCAGCGTTAGTGAGCAGTTCTTC
clone size: -; V gene: TRBV7-9; J gene: TRBJ2-2; D gene: -; CDR3 protein: CASSLAPSAAGELFF; CDR3 DNA: TGTGCCAGCAGCTTAGCCCCTAGCGCGGCCGGGGAGCTGTTTTTT
clone size: -; V gene: TRBV5-4; J gene: TRBJ2-7; D gene: -; CDR3 protein: CASSWDENYEQYF; CDR3 DNA: TGTGCCAGCAGCTGGGACGAGAACTACGAGCAGTACTTC
clone size: -; V gene: TRBV19; J gene: TRBJ2-7; D gene: -; CDR3 protein: CASSTLDGSYEQYF; CDR3 DNA: TGTGCCAGTAGTACCTTAGACGGATCCTACGAGCAGTACTTC